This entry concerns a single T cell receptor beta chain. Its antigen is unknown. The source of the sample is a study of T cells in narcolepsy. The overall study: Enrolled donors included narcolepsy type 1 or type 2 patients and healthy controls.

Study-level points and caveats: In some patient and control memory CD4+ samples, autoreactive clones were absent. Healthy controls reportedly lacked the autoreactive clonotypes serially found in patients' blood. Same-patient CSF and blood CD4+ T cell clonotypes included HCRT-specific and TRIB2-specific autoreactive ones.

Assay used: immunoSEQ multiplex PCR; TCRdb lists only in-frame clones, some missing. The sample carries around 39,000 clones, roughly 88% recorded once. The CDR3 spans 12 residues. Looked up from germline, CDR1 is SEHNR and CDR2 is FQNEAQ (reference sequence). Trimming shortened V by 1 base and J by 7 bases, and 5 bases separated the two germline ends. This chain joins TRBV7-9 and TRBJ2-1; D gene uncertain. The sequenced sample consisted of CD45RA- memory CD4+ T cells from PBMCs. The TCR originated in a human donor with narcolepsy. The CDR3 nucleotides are TGTGCCAGCAGCTTAGTCAGTAATGAGCAGTTCTTC. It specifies CASSLVSNEQFF.